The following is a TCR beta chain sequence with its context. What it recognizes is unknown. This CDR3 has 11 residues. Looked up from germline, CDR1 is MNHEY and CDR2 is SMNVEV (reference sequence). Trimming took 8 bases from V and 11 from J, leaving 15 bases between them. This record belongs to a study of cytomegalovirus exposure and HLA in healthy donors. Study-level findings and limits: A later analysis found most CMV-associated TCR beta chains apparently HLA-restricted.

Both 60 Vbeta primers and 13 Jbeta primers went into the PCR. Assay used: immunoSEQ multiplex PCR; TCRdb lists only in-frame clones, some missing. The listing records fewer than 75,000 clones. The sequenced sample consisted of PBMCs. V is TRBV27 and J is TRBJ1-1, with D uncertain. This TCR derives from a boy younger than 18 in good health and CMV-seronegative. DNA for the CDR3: TGTGCCAGCTGCGGGAGGAAGCTGGCTTTCTTT. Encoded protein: CASCGRKLAFF.